The next 8 T cell receptor beta chains were all read from a single sample in a study of blood T cell repertoires in COVID-19. Only in-frame clones appear in the TCRdb table, and some are missing; sequencing was by immunoSEQ multiplex PCR. Among roughly 62,000 clones listed, about 85% were seen once. Material for sequencing was peripheral blood. Receptors were obtained from a human donor with acute or convalescent COVID-19. The donor label of this sample is uncertain.

This clone was counted a few times. The rearrangement uses TRBV10-3 and TRBJ1-3, with no clear D. The length of the CDR3 is 16 residues. V lost 0 bases and J 4 bases, leaving 13 bases between the germline ends. Germline V gene lookup returns CDR1 ENHRY and CDR2 SYGVKD. The CDR3 DNA sequence: TGTGCCATCAGTGAGTCGGGTCAGAGCAGGGGAAACACCATATATTTT. It encodes CAISESGQSRGNTIYF.

The genes are TRBV5-1 and TRBJ1-2, with TRBD1 matching over 10 bases. With 0 bases clipped from V and 6 bases from J, the junction kept 2 bases outside the gene matches. The CDR3 has 14 amino acids. Germline CDR1 and CDR2: SGHRS and YFSETQ. The CDR3 is CASSLGDRGHGYTF. The DNA for the CDR3 is TGCGCCAGCAGCTTGGGAGACAGGGGGCATGGCTACACCTTC.

This rearrangement joins TRBV18 to TRBJ1-1, with TRBD1 matching over 8 bases. The germline gives CDR1 KGHSH, CDR2 LQKENI. The V segment lost 5 bases and the J segment 7 bases; nucleotides outside the gene matches: 9. The CDR3 runs 14 residues. The CDR3 DNA sequence: TGTGCCAGCTCAGAAGGACAGGGCGGCGGTGAAGCTTTCTTT. It yields the protein CASSEGQGGGEAFF.

J is TRBJ2-2 and V is TRBV5-4, with a weak D call TRBD2 (5 bases). Germline-derived CDR1 and CDR2 are SGHNT and YYREEE (reference sequence). With 9 bases removed from V and 4 bases from J, the gap between germline ends came to 19 bases. The CDR3 totals 15 residues. This CDR3 is CATLGENLGTGELFF. CDR3 coding DNA: TGTGCCACCCTGGGAGAGAACCTGGGCACCGGGGAGCTGTTTTTT.

This chain links TRBV29-1 with TRBJ2-5, with D unresolved. Trimming shortened V by 5 bases and J by 5 bases, and 12 bases separated the two germline ends. This CDR3 region has 12 residues. Germline V gene lookup returns CDR1 SQVTM and CDR2 ANQGSEA. The CDR3 sequence: CSVTDLKETQYF. Written as DNA, the CDR3 is TGCAGCGTTACCGACTTGAAGGAGACCCAGTACTTC.

The CDR3 DNA is TGTGCCAGCAGCCACCCGGGGGGCCTCTATGGCTACACCTTC. It specifies CASSHPGGLYGYTF. The chain carries TRBV27 and TRBJ1-2, with D maybe TRBD1 (6 bases). V shed 6 bases and J shed 4 bases, with 15 bases lying between them. CDR1 is MNHEY, CDR2 SMNVEV, per germline (reference sequence). The CDR3 covers 14 residues.

The J gene is TRBJ2-5, the V gene TRBV19; 9 nucleotides line up with TRBD1. This CDR3 spans 13 amino acids. Germline assignment: CDR1 LNHDA and CDR2 SQIVND (reference sequence). V was pared by 5 bases and J by 7 bases, with 5 bases of the junction left unmatched. The CDR3 DNA reads TGTGCCAGTAGTTCTACAGGGGGCGCGACCCAGTACTTC. Translation gives CASSSTGGATQYF.

The rearrangement links TRBV6-5 to TRBJ1-2; TRBD1 matches at 7 bases. The V segment lost 6 bases and the J segment 4 bases; nucleotides outside the gene matches: 8. The germline V gene has CDR1 MNHEY and CDR2 SVGAGI. The CDR3 has 14 residues. CDR3 protein: CASSGQERGYGYTF. CDR3 coding DNA: TGTGCCAGCAGCGGACAGGAGAGAGGCTATGGCTACACCTTC.